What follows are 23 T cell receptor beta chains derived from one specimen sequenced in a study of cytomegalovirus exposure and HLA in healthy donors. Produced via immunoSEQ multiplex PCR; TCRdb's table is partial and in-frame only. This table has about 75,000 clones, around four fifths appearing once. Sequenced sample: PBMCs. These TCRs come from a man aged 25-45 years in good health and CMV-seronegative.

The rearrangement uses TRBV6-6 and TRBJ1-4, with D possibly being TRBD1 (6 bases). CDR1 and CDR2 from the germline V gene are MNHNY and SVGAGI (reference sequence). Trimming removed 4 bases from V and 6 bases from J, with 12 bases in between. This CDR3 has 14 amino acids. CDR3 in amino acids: CASSLQGVYEKLFF. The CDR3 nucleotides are TGTGCCAGCAGTTTACAGGGTGTATATGAAAAACTGTTTTTT.

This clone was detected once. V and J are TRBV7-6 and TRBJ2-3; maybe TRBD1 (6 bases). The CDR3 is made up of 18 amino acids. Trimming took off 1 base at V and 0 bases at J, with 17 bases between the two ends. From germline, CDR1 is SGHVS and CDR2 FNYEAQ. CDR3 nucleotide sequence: TGTGCCAGCAGCTTAGAACTAGACACAGGGCATAGCACAGATACGCAGTATTTT. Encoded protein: CASSLELDTGHSTDTQYF.

The CDR3 DNA sequence: TGTGCCACCAGCAAGACTAGCGGGATGGGATATGATGAGCAGTTCTTC. Translating it yields CATSKTSGMGYDEQFF. This rearrangement joins TRBV15 to TRBJ2-1; 11 bases agree with TRBD2. Germline values: CDR1 LNHNV, CDR2 YYDKDF (reference sequence). J gave up 8 bases and V 4 bases, and 10 bases lay outside the gene matches. The CDR3 totals 16 residues. The whole variable domain, filled in from reference TRBV15 and TRBJ2-1, reads DAMVIQNPRYQVTQFGKPVTLSCSQTLNHNVMYWYQQKSSQAPKLLFHYYDKDFNNEADTPDNFQSRRPNTSFCFLDIRSPGLGDTAMYLCATSKTSGMGYDEQFFGPGTRLTVL.

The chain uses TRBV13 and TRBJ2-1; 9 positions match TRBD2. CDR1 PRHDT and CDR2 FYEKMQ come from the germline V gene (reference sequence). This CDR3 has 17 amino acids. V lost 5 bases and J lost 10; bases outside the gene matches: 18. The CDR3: CASSPRVGPLAGYEQFF. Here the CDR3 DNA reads TGTGCCAGCAGCCCCCGAGTCGGGCCTCTAGCGGGATACGAGCAGTTCTTC.

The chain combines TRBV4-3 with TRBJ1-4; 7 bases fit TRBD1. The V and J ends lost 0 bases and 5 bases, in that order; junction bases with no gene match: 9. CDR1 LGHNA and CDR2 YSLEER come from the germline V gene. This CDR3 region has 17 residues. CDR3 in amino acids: CASSQDLAGGGNEKLFF. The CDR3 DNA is TGCGCCAGCAGCCAAGATCTTGCAGGGGGTGGGAATGAAAAACTGTTTTTT.

CDR3: CASSPGQIYEQYV. CDR3 bases: TGTGCCAGCTCACCGGGACAGATCTACGAGCAGTACGTC. This sequence joins TRBV18 and TRBJ2-7, with 7 positions matching TRBD1. Germline trimming cut 3 bases from V and 3 bases from J; bases unmatched to any gene: 2. The CDR3 consists of 13 residues. The germline V gene encodes CDR1 KGHSH and CDR2 LQKENI.

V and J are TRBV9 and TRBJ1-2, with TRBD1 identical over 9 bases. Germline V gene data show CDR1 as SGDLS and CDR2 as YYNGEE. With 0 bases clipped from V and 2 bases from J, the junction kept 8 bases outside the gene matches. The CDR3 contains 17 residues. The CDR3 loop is CASSVGIGTGSNYGYTF. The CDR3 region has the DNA TGTGCCAGCAGCGTAGGTATAGGGACAGGGTCGAACTATGGCTACACCTTC.

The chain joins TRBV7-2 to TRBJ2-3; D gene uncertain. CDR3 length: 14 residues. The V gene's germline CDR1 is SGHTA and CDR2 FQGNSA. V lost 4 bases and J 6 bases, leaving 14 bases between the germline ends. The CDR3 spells CASSSGSRPDTQYF. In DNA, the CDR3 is TGTGCCAGCAGCTCCGGGTCGCGGCCGGATACGCAGTATTTT.

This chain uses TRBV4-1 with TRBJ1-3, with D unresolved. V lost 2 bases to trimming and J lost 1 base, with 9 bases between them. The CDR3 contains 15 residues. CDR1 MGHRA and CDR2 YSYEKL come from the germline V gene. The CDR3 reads CASSQQERSGNTIYF. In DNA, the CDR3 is TGCGCCAGCAGCCAACAAGAGAGGTCTGGAAACACCATATATTTT.

In DNA, the CDR3 is TGCGCCAGCAGCAACGGACAGGGGGGGGAGACCCAGTACTTC. This translates into CASSNGQGGETQYF. The chain combines TRBV5-1 with TRBJ2-5; 10 bases agree with TRBD1. This CDR3 contains 14 residues. The ends lost 4 bases at V and 5 bases at J; junction bases unmatched: 5. The germline gives CDR1 SGHRS, CDR2 YFSETQ.

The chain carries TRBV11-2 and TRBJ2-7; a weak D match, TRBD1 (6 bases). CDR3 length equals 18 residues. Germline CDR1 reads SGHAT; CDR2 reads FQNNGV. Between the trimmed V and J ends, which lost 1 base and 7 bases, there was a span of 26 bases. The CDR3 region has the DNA TGTGCCAGCAGCTTAGTACCTCGAGGGACACAGGGTTCGAGGGAGCAGTACTTC. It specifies CASSLVPRGTQGSREQYF.

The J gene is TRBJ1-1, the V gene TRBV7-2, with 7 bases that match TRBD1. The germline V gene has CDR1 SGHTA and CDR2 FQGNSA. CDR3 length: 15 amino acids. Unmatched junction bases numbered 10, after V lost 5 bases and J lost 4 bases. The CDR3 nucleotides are TGTGCCAGCAGCCCTCGACAGGGTTGGGGCACTGAAGCTTTCTTT. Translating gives CASSPRQGWGTEAFF.

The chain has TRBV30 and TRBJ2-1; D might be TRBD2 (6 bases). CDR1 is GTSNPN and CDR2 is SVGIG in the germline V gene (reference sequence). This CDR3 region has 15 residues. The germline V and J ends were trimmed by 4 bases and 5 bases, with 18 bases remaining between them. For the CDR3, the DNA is TGTGCCTGGATACCTGCGGGACTCACCCACAATGAGCAGTTCTTC. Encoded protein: CAWIPAGLTHNEQFF.

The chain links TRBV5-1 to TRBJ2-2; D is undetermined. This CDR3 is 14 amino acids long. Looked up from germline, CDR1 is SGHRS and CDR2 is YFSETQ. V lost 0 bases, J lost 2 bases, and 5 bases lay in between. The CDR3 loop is CASSLGSNTGELFF. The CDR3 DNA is TGCGCCAGCAGCTTGGGCAGTAACACCGGGGAGCTGTTTTTT.

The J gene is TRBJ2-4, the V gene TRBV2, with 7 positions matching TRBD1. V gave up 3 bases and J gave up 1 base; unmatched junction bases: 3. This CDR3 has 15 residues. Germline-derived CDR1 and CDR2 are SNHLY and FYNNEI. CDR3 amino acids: CASSDDRAAKNIQYF. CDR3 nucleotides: TGTGCCAGCAGTGATGACAGGGCGGCCAAAAACATTCAGTACTTC.

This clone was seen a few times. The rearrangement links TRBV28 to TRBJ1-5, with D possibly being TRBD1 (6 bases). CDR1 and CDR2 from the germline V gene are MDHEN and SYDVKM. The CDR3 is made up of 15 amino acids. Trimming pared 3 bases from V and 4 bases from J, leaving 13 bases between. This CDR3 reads CASSFFGTPNQPQHF. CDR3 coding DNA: TGTGCCAGCAGTTTCTTCGGGACACCAAATCAGCCCCAGCATTTT. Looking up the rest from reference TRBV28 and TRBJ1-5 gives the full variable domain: DVKVTQSSRYLVKRTGEKVFLECVQDMDHENMFWYRQDPGLGLRLIYFSYDVKMKEKGDIPEGYSVSREKKERFSLILESASTNQTSMYLCASSFFGTPNQPQHFGDGTRLSIL.

This CDR3 is CASSISGQGWQPQHF. In nucleotides, the CDR3 is TGTGCCAGTAGTATATCGGGACAGGGGTGGCAGCCCCAGCATTTT. This rearrangement joins TRBV19 to TRBJ1-5, with 10 bases identical to TRBD1. CDR1 is LNHDA, CDR2 SQIVND, per germline (reference sequence). CDR3 length: 15 amino acids. J gave up 7 bases and V 2 bases, and 5 bases lay outside the gene matches. Full variable domain (outside the CDR3, taken from reference TRBV19 and TRBJ1-5): DGGITQSPKYLFRKEGQNVTLSCEQNLNHDAMYWYRQDPGQGLRLIYYSQIVNDFQKGDIAEGYSVSREKKESFPLTVTSAQKNPTAFYLCASSISGQGWQPQHFGDGTRLSIL.

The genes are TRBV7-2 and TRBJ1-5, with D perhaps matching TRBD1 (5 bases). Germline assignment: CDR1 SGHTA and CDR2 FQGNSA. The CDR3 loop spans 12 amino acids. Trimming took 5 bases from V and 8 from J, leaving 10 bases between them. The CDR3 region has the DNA TGTGCCAGCAGCCGCCCGGGGGAGCCCCAGCATTTT. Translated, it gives CASSRPGEPQHF. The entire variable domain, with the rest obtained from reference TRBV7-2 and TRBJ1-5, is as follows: GAGVSQSPSNKVTEKGKDVELRCDPISGHTALYWYRQSLGQGLEFLIYFQGNSAPDKSGLPSDRFSAERTGGSVSTLTIQRTQQEDSAVYLCASSRPGEPQHFGDGTRLSIL.

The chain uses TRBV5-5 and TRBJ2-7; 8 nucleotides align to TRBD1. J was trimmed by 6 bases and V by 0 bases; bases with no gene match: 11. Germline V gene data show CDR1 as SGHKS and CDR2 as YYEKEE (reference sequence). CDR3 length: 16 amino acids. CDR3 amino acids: CASSLGGGTGGTEQYF. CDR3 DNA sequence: TGTGCCAGCAGCTTGGGCGGCGGGACAGGAGGAACCGAGCAGTACTTC. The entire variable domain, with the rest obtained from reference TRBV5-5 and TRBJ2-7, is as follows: DAGVTQSPTHLIKTRGQQVTLRCSPISGHKSVSWYQQVLGQGPQFIFQYYEKEERGRGNFPDRFSARQFPNYSSELNVNALLLGDSALYLCASSLGGGTGGTEQYFGPGTRLTVT.

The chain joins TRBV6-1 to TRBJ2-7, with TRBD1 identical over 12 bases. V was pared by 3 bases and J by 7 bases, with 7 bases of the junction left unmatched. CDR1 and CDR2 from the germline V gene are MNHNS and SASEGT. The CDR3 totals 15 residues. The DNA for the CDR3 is TGTGCCAGCAGTGATTGGGACAGGGGGCTTGCTGAGCAGTACGTC. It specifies CASSDWDRGLAEQYV.

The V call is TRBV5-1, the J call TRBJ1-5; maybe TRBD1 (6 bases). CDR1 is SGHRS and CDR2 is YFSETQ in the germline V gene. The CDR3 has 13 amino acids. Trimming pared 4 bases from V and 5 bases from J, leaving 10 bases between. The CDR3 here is CASSLQGYQPQHF. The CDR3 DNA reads TGCGCCAGCAGCCTACAGGGCTATCAGCCCCAGCATTTT.

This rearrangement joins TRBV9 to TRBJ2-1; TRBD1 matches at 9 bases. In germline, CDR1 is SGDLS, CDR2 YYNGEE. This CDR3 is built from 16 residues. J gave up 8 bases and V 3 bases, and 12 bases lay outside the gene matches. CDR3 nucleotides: TGTGCCAGCAGCGACCACAGGGGGCGGTTGAGGCATGAGCAGTTCTTC. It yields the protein CASSDHRGRLRHEQFF.

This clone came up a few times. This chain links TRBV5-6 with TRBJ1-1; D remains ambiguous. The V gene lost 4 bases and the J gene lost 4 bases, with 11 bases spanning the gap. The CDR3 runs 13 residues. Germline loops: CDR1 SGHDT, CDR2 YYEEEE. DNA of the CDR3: TGTGCCAGCAGCCTGAGTTGGGCCACTGAAGCTTTCTTT. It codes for CASSLSWATEAFF.